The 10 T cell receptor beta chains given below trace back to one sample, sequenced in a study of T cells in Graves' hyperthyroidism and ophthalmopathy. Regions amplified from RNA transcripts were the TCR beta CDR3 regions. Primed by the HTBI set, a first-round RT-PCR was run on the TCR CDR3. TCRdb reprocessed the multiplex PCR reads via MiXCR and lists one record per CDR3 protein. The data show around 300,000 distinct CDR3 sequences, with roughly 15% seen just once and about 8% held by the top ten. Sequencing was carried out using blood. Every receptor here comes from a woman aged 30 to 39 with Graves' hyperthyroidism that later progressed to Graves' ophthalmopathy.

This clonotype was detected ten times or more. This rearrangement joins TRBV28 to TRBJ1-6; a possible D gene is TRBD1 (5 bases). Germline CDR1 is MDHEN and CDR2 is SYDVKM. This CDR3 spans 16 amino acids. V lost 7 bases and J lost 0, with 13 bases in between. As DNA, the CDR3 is TGTGCCAGCAAAGGAGGGGCTAGCTCCTATAATTCACCCCTCCACTTT. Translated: CASKGGASSYNSPLHF.

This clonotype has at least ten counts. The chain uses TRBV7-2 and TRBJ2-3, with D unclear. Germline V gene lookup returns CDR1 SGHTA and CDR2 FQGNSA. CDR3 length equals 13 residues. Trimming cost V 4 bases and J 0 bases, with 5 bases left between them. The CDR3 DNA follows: TGTGCCAGCAGCTCCTACAGCACAGATACGCAGTATTTT. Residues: CASSSYSTDTQYF.

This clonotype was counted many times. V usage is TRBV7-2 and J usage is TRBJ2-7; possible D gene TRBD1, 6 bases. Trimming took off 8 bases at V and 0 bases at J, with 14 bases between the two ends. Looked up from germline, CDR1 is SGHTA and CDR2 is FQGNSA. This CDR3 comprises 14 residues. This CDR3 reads CASGDTTSSYEQYF. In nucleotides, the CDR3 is TGTGCCAGCGGGGACACCACCAGCTCCTACGAGCAGTACTTC. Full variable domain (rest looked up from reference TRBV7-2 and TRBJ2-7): GAGVSQSPSNKVTEKGKDVELRCDPISGHTALYWYRQSLGQGLEFLIYFQGNSAPDKSGLPSDRFSAERTGGSVSTLTIQRTQQEDSAVYLCASGDTTSSYEQYFGPGTRLTVT.

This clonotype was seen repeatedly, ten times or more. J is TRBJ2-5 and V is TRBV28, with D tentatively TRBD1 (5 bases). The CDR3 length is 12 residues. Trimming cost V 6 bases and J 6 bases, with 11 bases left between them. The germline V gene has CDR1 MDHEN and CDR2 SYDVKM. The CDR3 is CASRGPGKTQYF. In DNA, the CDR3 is TGTGCCAGCAGGGGGCCTGGGAAGACCCAGTACTTC.

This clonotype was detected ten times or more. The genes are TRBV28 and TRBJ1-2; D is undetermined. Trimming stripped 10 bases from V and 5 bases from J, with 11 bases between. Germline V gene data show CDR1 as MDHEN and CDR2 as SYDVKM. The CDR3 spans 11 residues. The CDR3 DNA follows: TGTGCCACAGTAAAGCGGTATGGCTACACCTTC. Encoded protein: CATVKRYGYTF.

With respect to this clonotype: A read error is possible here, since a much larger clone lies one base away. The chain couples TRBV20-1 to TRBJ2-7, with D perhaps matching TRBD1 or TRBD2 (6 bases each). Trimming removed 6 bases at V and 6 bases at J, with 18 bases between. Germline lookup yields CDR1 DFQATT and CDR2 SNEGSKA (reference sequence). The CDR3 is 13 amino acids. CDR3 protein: CSARQEGNGEQYF. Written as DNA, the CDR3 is TGCAGTGCGCGACAGGAGGGTAACGGCGAGCAGTACTTC.

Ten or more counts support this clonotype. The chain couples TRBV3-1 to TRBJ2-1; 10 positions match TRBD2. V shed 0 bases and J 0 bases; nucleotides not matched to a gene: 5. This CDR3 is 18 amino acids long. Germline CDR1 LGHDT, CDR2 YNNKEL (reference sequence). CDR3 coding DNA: TGTGCCAGCAGCCAAGATGGTTTAGCGGGAGGCTCCTACAATGAGCAGTTCTTC. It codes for CASSQDGLAGGSYNEQFF.

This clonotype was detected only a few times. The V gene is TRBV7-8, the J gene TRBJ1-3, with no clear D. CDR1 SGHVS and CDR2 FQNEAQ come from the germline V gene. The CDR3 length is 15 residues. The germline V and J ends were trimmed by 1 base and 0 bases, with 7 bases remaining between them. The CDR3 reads CASSLEVVSGNTIYF. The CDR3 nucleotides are TGTGCCAGCAGCTTAGAGGTGGTCTCTGGAAACACCATATATTTT.

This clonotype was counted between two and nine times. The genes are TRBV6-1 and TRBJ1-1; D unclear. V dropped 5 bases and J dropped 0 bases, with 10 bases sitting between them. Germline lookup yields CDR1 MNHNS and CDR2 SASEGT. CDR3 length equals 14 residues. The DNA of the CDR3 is TGTGCCAGCAGTACGGACGGAATGAACACTGAAGCTTTCTTT. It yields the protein CASSTDGMNTEAFF.

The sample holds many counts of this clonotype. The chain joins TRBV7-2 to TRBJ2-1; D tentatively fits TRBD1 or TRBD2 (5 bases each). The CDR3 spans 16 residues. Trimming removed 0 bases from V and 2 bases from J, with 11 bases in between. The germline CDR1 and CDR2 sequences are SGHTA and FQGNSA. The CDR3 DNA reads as TGTGCCAGCAGCTTAGCGGGACCCGGAACCTACAATGAGCAGTTCTTC. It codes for CASSLAGPGTYNEQFF.